The clone carrying this TCR beta chain was picked up many times. The source of the sample is a study of neurological immune-mediated disorders. The cDNA was generated through 5'RACE incorporating 10-nucleotide random UMIs. From the 5' RACE reads, TCRdb called clonotypes with MiXCR, one entry per CDR3 protein. The sample holds under 70,000 distinct CDR3 sequences, less than 25% seen once. The time point is: technical triplicate 2. J was trimmed by 4 bases and V by 2 bases; bases with no gene match: 8. This CDR3 spans 17 amino acids. The germline CDR1 and CDR2 sequences are SGHAT and FQDESV (reference sequence).

The sequenced sample consisted of PBMCs. This TCR came from a man between 60 and 75 years old with HTLV-1-associated myelopathy (HAM/TSP). The V gene is TRBV11-1, the J gene TRBJ2-1; 10 bases are a match to TRBD2. CDR3 amino acids: CASSLTSASGSYNEQFF. As DNA, the CDR3 is TGTGCCAGCAGCTTAACATCAGCTAGCGGGAGTTACAATGAGCAGTTCTTC.